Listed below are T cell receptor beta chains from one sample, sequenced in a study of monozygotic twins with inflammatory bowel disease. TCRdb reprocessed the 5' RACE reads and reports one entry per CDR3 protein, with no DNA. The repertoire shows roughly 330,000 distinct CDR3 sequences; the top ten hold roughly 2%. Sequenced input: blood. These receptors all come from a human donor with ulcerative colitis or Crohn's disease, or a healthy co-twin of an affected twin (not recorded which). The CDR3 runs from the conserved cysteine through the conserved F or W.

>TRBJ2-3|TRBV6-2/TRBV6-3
CASSRRTSRSTDTQYF
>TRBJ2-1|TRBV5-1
CASSLFSEDNEQFF
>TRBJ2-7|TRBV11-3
CASSAGGGEQYF
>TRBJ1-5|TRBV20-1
CSAAGTGSSQPQHF
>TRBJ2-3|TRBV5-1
CASSPGTSFVTDTQYF
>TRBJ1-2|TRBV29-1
CSVGSPHVYGYTF
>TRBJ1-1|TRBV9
CASSVDRETEAFF
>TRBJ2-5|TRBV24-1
CATSVGGSQETQYF
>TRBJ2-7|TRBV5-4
CASSLQDRDEQYF
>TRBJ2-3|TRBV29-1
CSVARASKVETDTQYF
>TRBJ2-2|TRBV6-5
CASSYGQAANTGELFF
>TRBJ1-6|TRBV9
CASSVEVGVNSPLHF
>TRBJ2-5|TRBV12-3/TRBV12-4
CASSLVGWGQRSQETQYF
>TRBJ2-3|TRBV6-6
CASSLAEGDTQYF
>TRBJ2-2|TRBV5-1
CASSSGLPSTGELFF
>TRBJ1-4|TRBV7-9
CASSASGRGEKLFF
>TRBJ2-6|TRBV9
CASSVLPGGQGNLPNVLTF
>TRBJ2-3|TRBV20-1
CSATLADTQYF
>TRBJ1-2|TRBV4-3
CASSQDAAGDGYTF
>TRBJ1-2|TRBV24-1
CATSDSTGSFYGYTF
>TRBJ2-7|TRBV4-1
CASSQDQSYEQYF
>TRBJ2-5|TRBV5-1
CASSLTGTEEETQYF
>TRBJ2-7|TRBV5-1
CASSWTSGNYEQYF
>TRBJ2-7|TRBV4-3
CASSQETTLVGYEQYF
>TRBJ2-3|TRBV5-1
CASRTGWSADTQYF
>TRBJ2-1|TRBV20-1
CSAGDRNPYNEQFF
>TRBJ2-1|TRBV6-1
CASRNSGDSSYNEQFF
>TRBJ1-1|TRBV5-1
CASSLVGTRGNTEAFF
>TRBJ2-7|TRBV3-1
CASSQTIYEQYF
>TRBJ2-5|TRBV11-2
CASSRGAGSGETQYF
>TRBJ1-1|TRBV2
CASSDRWGMNTEAFF
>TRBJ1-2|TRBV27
CASSLWTGGAYGYTF
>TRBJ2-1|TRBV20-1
CSARDSKGASYNEQFF
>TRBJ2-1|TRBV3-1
CASSQEWRAGNNEQFF
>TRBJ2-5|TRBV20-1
CSAREWTGGKGETQYF
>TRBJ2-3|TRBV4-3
CASNHNGGLGTDTQYF